Listed here is a single T cell receptor beta chain. Data came from immunoSEQ multiplex PCR; TCRdb stores just in-frame clones and leaves some out. The sample lists roughly 80,000 clones, around 94% occurring once. This record belongs to a study of cytomegalovirus exposure and HLA in healthy donors. The CDR3 covers 14 residues. V lost 5 bases and J lost 4, with 14 bases in between. The germline V gene encodes CDR1 KGHSH and CDR2 LQKENI. This chain joins TRBV18 and TRBJ1-2; D is perhaps TRBD1 (6 bases). The specimen sequenced was PBMCs. The TCR was taken from a man aged 18 to 30 in good health and CMV-seronegative. CDR3 bases: TGTGCCAGCTCATCGCCAGGGGCCCCCTATGGCTACACCTTC. Translating it yields CASSSPGAPYGYTF.